This note documents a single T cell receptor (beta chain) sequence. Its antigen is as yet unknown. Trimming took 2 bases from V and 4 from J; bases not matched to a gene: 6. Germline assignment: CDR1 MDHEN and CDR2 SYDVKM. The CDR3 covers 15 residues. These data originate in a study of T cells in localized non-small cell lung cancer. Using immunoSEQ multiplex PCR, the repertoire was profiled, and TCRdb retains in-frame clones only, with some absent. The table includes 75,000 to 95,000 clones, about nine tenths detected once. General study points: The study linked higher blood T cell density to longer overall survival. There were a median roughly 62 of the top 100 tumor clones appearing in adjacent lung.

Specimen: peripheral blood, collected before any cancer treatment. The TCR sequence derives from a man aged 35 to 70 with stage I squamous cell lung carcinoma. The chain employs TRBV28 and TRBJ1-1, with 8 positions matching TRBD1. The CDR3 coding sequence is TGTGCCAGCAGTTTAACGACAGGGGTGAGCACTGAAGCTTTCTTT. It codes for CASSLTTGVSTEAFF.